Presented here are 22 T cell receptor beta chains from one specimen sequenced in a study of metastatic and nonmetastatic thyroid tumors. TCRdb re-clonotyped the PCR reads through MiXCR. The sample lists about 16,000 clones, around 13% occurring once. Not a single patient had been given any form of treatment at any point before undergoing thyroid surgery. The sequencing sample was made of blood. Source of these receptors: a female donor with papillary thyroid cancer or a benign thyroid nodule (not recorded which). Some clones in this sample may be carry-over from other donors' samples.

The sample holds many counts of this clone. The chain's CDR3 is CASVRGTLTDTQYF. The CDR3 DNA reads TGCGCCAGCGTAAGGGGCACGTTGACCGATACGCAGTATTTT. The chain uses TRBV5-1 and TRBJ2-3; D perhaps matches TRBD1 (5 bases). Germline values: CDR1 SGHRS, CDR2 YFSETQ. The V and J ends lost 7 bases and 6 bases respectively, with 18 bases between them. This CDR3 contains 14 residues.

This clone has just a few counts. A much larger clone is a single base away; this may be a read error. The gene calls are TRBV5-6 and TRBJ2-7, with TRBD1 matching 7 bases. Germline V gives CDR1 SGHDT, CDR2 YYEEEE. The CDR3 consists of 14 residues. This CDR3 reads CACSPDRVTYEQYF. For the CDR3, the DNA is TGTGCCTGCAGCCCAGACAGGGTTACCTACGAGCAGTACTTC.

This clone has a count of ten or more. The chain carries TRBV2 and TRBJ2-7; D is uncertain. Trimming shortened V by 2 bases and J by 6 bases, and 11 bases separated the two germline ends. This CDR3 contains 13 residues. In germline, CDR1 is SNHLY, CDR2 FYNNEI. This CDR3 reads CASSETLVAEQYF. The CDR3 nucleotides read TGTGCCAGCAGTGAAACACTCGTGGCCGAGCAGTACTTC.

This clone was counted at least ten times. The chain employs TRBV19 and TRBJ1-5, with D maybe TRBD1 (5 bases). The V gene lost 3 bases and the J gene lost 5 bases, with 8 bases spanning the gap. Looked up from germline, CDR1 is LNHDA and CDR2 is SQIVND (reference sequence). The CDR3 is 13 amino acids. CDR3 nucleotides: TGTGCCAGTAGTATGATGGGGCATCAGCCCCAGCATTTT. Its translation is CASSMMGHQPQHF.

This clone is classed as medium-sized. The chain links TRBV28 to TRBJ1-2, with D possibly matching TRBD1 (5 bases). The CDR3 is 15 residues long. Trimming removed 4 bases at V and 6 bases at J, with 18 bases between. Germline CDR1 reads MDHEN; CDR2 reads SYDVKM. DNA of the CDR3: TGTGCCAGCAGTTCTCCAAGACAGCGAACCCATGGCTACACCTTC. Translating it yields CASSSPRQRTHGYTF.

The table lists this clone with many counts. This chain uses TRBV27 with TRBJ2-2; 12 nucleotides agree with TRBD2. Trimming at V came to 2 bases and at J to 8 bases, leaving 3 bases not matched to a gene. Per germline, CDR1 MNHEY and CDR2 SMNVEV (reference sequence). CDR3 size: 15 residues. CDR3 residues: CASSLTSGGKGELFF. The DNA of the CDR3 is TGTGCCAGCAGTTTAACTAGCGGGGGGAAAGGGGAGCTGTTTTTT.

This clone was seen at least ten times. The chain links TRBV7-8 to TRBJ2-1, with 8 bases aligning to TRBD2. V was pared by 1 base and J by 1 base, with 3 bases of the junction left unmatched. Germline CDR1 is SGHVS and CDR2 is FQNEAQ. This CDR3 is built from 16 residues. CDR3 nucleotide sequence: TGTGCCAGCAGCTTAGTGGGACTAGAATCCTACAATGAGCAGTTCTTC. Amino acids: CASSLVGLESYNEQFF.

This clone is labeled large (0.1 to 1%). CDR3 loop: CASRWSGAYEQYF. The CDR3 nucleotides are TGTGCCAGCAGGTGGTCAGGGGCTTACGAGCAGTACTTC. J is TRBJ2-7 and V is TRBV27; D possibly corresponds to TRBD1 (6 bases). Germline lookup yields CDR1 MNHEY and CDR2 SMNVEV (reference sequence). Deletions cut 6 bases from V and 4 bases from J, with 13 bases between. This CDR3 has 13 amino acids.

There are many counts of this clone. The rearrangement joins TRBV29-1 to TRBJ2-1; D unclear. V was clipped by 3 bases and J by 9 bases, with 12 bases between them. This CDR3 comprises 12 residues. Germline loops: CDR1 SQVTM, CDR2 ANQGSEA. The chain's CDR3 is CSVDPQRGEQFF. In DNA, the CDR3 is TGCAGCGTTGACCCCCAGCGAGGTGAGCAGTTCTTC.

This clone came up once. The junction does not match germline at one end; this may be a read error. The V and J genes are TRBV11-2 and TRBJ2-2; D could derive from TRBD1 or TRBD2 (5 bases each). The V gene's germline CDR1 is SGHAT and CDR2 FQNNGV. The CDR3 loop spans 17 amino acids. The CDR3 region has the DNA TGTGCCAGCAGCTTAGATCTGGCAGGGACGTACACCGGGGATCTGTTTTTT. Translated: CASSLDLAGTYTGDLFF.

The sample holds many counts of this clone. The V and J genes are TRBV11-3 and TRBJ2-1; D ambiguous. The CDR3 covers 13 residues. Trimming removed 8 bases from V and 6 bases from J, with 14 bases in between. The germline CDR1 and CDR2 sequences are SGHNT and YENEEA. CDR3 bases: TGTGCCAGCTCTAAGGGCTTGGTCAATGAGCAGTTCTTC. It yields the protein CASSKGLVNEQFF.

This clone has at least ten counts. CDR3 sequence reads: CASSLFAGPSYEQYF. DNA of the CDR3: TGTGCCAGCAGCTTATTTGCGGGTCCCTCCTACGAGCAGTACTTC. This sequence joins TRBV7-9 and TRBJ2-7; D is perhaps TRBD2 (5 bases). V lost 2 bases, J lost 0 bases, and 11 bases lay in between. The germline CDR1 and CDR2 sequences are SEHNR and FQNEAQ (reference sequence). The CDR3 runs to 15 residues.

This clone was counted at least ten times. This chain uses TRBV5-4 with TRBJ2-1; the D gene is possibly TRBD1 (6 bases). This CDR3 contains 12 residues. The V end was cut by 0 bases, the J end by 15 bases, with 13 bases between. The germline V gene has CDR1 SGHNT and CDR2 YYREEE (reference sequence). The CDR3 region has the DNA TGTGCCAGCAGCTTGGGGCAGGGGAACAGGTTCTTC. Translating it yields CASSLGQGNRFF.

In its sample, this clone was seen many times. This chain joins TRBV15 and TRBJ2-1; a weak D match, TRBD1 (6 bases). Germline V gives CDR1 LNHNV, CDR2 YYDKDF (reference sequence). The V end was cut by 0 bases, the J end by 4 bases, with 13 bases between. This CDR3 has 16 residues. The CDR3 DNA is TGTGCCACCAGCAGAGATCTCCAGGGACATTACAATGAGCAGTTCTTC. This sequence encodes CATSRDLQGHYNEQFF.

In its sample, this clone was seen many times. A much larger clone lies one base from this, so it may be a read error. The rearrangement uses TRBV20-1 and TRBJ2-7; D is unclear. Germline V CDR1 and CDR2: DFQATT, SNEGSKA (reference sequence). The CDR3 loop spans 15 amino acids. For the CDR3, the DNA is TGCAGTGCTAGAGGTCAGATCCATCTCTCCTACGTGCAGTACTTC. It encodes CSARGQIHLSYVQYF.

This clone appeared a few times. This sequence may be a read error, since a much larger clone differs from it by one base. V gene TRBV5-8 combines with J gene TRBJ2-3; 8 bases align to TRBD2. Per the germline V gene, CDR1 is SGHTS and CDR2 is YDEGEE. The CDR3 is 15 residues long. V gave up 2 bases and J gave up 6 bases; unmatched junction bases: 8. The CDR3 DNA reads TGTGCCAGCAGCTTCGCGGGGGGCACCGTGGATACGCAGTATTTT. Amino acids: CASSFAGGTVDTQYF.

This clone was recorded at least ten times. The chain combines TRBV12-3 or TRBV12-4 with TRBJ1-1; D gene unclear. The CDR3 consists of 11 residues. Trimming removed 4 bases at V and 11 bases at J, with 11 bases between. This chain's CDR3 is CASSSRRRAFF. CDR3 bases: TGTGCCAGCAGTTCACGACGCAGGGCTTTCTTT.

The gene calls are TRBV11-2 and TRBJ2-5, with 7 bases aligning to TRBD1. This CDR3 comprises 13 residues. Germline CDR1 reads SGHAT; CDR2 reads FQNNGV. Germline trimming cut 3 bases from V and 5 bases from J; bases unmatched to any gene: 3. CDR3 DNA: TGTGCCAGCAGCTTGACAGGGTCGGAGACCCAGTACTTC. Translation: CASSLTGSETQYF. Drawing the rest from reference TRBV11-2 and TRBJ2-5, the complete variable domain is EAGVAQSPRYKIIEKRQSVAFWCNPISGHATLYWYQQILGQGPKLLIQFQNNGVVDDSQLPKDRFSAERLKGVDSTLKIQPAKLEDSAVYLCASSLTGSETQYFGPGTRLLVL.

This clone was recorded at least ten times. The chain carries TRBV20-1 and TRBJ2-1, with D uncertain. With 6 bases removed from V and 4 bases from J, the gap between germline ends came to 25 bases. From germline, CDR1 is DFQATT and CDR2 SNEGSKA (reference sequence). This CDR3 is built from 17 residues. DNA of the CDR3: TGCAGTGCACTCGACTTTATATGGGAAAGAAGGTACAATGAGCAGTTCTTC. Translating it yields CSALDFIWERRYNEQFF.

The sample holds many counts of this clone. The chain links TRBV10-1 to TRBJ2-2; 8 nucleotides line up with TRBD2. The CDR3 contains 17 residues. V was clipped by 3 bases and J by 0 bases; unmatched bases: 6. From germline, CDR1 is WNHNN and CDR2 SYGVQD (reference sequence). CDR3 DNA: TGCGCCAGCAGTGACCCGGGGGGGGCTTCGAACACCGGGGAGCTGTTTTTT. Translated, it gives CASSDPGGASNTGELFF.

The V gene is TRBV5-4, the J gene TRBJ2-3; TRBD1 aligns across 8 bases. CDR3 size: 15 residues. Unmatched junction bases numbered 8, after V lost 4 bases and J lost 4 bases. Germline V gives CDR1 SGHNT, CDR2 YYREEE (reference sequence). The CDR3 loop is CASSRKQGAADTQYF. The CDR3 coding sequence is TGTGCCAGCAGCCGGAAGCAGGGGGCGGCAGATACGCAGTATTTT.

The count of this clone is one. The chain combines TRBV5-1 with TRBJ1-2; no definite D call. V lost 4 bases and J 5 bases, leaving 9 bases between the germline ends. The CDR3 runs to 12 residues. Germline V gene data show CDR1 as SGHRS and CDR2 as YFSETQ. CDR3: CASSSTPYGYTF. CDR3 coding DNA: TGCGCCAGCAGCAGTACACCATATGGCTACACCTTC.